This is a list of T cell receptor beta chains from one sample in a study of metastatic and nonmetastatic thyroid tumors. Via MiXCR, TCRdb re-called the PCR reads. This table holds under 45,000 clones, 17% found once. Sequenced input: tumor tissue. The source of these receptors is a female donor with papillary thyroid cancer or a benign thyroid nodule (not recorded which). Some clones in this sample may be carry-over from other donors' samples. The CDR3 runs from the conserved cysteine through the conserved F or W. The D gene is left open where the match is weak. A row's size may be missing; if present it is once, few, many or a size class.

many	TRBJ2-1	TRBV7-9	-	CASSPPAGLNNEQFF	TGTGCCAGCAGCCCTCCTGCCGGGCTTAACAATGAGCAGTTCTTC
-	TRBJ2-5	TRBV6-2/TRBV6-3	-	CASSYPLQETQYF	TGTGCCAGCAGTTACCCACTTCAAGAGACCCAGTACTTC
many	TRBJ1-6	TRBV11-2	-	CASSITYNSPLHF	TGTGCCAGCAGCATAACCTATAATTCACCCCTCCACTTT
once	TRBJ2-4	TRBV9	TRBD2	CASSPVTSGKFKNIQYF	TGTGCCAGCAGTCCAGTGACTAGCGGGAAGTTTAAAAACATTCAGTACTTC
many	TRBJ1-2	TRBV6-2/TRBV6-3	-	CASSAAGNYGYTF	TGTGCCAGCAGTGCCGCAGGGAACTATGGCTACACCTTC
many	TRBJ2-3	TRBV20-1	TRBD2	CSANDFRLAGLPDTQYF	TGCAGTGCCAATGATTTCCGGTTAGCGGGGCTACCAGATACGCAGTATTTT
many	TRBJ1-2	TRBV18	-	CASSPPIQSYGYTF	TGTGCCAGCTCACCACCGATACAGAGCTATGGCTACACCTTC
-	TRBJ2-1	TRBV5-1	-	CASSIQWTGAYNEQFF	TGTGCCAGCAGCATCCAATGGACCGGAGCCTACAATGAGCAGTTCTTC
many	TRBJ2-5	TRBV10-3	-	CATSGALQETQYF	TGTGCCACCTCCGGAGCCCTCCAAGAGACCCAGTACTTC
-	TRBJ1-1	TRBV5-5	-	CASSEEIGLRAFF	TGTGCCAGCAGCGAGGAGATTGGGCTGAGAGCTTTCTTT
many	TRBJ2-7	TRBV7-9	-	CASSSGQSAPYEQYF	TGTGCCAGCAGCTCGGGGCAGTCTGCACCTTACGAGCAGTACTTC
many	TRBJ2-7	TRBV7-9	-	CASSFFGYEQYF	TGTGCCAGCAGCTTTTTCGGGTACGAGCAGTACTTC
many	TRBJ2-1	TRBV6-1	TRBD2	CASSRSTSGLYNEQFF	TGTGCCAGCAGTCGATCTACTAGCGGGCTTTACAATGAGCAGTTCTTC
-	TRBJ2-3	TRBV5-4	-	CASSFKKERGPTTDTQYF	TGTGCCAGCAGCTTTAAGAAGGAGAGGGGACCAACCACAGATACGCAGTATTTT
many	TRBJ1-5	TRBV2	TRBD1	CASSGTGGNQPQHF	TGTGCCAGCAGTGGAACAGGGGGCAATCAGCCCCAGCATTTT
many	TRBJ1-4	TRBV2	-	CASSDIPRQANEKLFF	TGTGCCAGCAGTGATATTCCGCGACAGGCAAATGAAAAACTGTTTTTT
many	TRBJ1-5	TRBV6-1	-	CASSESHSNQPQHF	TGTGCCAGCAGTGAATCGCATAGCAATCAGCCCCAGCATTTT
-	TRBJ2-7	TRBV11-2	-	CASSLTPGLGSYEQYF	TGTGCCAGCAGCTTAACTCCGGGCCTGGGATCCTACGAGCAGTACTTC
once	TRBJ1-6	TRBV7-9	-	CASSLLAGNRSPLHF	TGTGCCAGCAGCTTATTGGCAGGGAATCGTTCACCCCTCCACTTT
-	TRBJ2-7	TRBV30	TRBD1	CAWSLSTGGYEQYF	TGTGCCTGGAGTCTATCGACAGGGGGCTACGAGCAGTACTTC
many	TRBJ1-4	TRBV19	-	CASSTTDNPNEKLFF	TGTGCCAGTAGCACCACGGACAACCCCAATGAAAAACTGTTTTTT
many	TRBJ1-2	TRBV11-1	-	CASSLASAGVDNSNYGYTF	TGTGCCAGCAGCTTAGCGTCGGCAGGGGTTGACAATTCTAACTATGGCTACACCTTC
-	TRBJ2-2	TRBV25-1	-	CASSELQGNTGELFF	TGTGCCAGCAGTGAATTACAGGGGAACACCGGGGAGCTGTTTTTT
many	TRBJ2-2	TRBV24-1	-	CATSGQAPITGELFF	TGTGCCACCAGTGGGCAGGCCCCCATCACCGGGGAGCTGTTTTTT
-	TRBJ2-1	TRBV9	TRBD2	CASSAKRGLAGGPEQFF	TGTGCCAGCAGCGCAAAGAGGGGACTAGCGGGAGGGCCTGAGCAGTTCTTC
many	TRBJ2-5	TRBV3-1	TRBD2	CASSQDGRRLAGPGGETQYF	TGTGCCAGCAGCCAAGACGGGAGGAGACTAGCGGGACCGGGTGGGGAGACCCAGTACTTC
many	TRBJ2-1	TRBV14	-	CASSQVRGLLRNEQFF	TGTGCCAGCAGCCAAGTAAGGGGGTTACTACGTAATGAGCAGTTCTTC
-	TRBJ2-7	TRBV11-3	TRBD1	CASSLGPQGAYEQYF	TGTGCCAGCAGCTTAGGACCACAGGGGGCCTACGAGCAGTACTTC
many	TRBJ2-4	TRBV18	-	CASSPGGPKNIQYF	TGTGCCAGCTCACCTGGGGGGCCAAAAAACATTCAGTACTTC
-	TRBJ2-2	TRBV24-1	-	CATSGKRGGPGDLFF	TGTGCCACCAGTGGAAAAAGGGGTGGTCCCGGGGATCTTTTTTTT
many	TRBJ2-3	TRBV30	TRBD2	CAWYSGSTDTQYF	TGTGCCTGGTATAGCGGGAGCACAGATACGCAGTATTTT
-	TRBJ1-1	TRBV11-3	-	CASSLVGSAGAFF	TGCGCCAGCAGCTTAGTGGGAAGCGCTGGGGCTTTCTTT
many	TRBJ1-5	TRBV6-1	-	CASSASTENQPQHF	TGTGCCAGCAGTGCTTCGACAGAAAATCAGCCCCAGCATTTT
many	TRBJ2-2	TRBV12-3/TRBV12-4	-	CASSDGAGAGELFF	TGTGCCAGCAGCGACGGTGCAGGGGCCGGGGAGCTGTTTTTT
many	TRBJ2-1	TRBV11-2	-	CASTPGGPSNEQFF	TGTGCCAGCACCCCGGGGGGCCCCAGCAATGAGCAGTTCTTC
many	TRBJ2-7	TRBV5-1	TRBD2	CASSPGTSGRRGHEQYF	TGCGCCAGCAGCCCCGGGACTAGCGGGAGACGTGGACACGAGCAGTACTTC
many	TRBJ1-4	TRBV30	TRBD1	CAWKTGLTTNEKLFF	TGTGCCTGGAAGACAGGGCTTACCACTAATGAAAAACTGTTTTTT
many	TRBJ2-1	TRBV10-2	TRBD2	CAGSQPGLAGAHPYNEQFF	TGCGCCGGCAGCCAACCGGGACTAGCGGGAGCACACCCCTACAATGAGCAGTTCTTC
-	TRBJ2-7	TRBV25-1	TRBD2	CASSRLAGCAYERYF	TGTGCCAGCAGTCGACTAGCGGGATGCGCCTACGAGCGGTACTTC
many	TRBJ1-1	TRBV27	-	CASSLSPWTEAFF	TGTGCCAGCAGTTTATCCCCGTGGACTGAAGCTTTCTTT
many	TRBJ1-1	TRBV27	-	CASGGRARAFF	TGTGCCAGCGGGGGGCGCGCCCGGGCTTTCTTT
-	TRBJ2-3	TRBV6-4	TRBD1	CASSERQGPDTQYF	TGTGCCAGCAGTGAGAGACAGGGCCCAGATACGCAGTATTTT
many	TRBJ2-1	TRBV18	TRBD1	CASSPPGTGGDEQFF	TGTGCCAGCTCACCACCCGGGACAGGGGGCGATGAGCAGTTCTTC
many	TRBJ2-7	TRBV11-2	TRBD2	CASSQRRTSGNYEQYF	TGTGCCAGCAGCCAGAGAAGGACTAGCGGGAATTACGAGCAGTACTTC
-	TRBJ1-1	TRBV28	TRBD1	CASRRDRRHGYTEAFF	TGTGCCAGCAGACGGGACAGGCGGCACGGATACACTGAAGCTTTCTTT
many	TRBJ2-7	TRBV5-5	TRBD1	CASSPFSGTGFYEQYF	TGTGCCAGCAGCCCTTTCTCCGGGACAGGCTTTTACGAGCAGTACTTC
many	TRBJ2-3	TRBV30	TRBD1	CAWGTGQGTDTQYF	TGTGCCTGGGGGACAGGGCAGGGCACAGATACGCAGTATTTT
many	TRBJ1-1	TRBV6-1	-	CASSSDRMNTEAFF	TGTGCCAGCAGTTCGGATAGAATGAACACTGAAGCTTTCTTT
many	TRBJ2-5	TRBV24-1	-	CATSDSETRQTQYF	TGTGCCACCAGTGATTCAGAGACCCGCCAGACCCAGTACTTC
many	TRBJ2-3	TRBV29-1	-	CSVAIGGRPDTQYF	TGCAGCGTCGCCATAGGGGGGAGACCAGATACGCAGTATTTT
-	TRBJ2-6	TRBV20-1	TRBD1	CSARTDRDGDNVLTF	TGCAGTGCTAGAACTGACAGGGACGGGGACAACGTCCTGACTTTC
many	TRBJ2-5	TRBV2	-	CASGLFGQNQETQYF	TGTGCCAGCGGACTGTTCGGACAGAACCAAGAGACCCAGTACTTC
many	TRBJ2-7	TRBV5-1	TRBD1	CASSGITGTGGQKGRAQYF	TGCGCCAGCAGCGGAATTACCGGGACAGGGGGGCAGAAAGGGCGGGCGCAGTACTTC
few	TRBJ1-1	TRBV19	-	CASSPQGSVSSEAFF	TGTGCCAGTAGTCCCCAGGGCAGTGTGAGTTCTGAAGCTTTCTTT